Given below is one T cell receptor beta chain in context. After 5'RACE with constant-segment primers, TCR alpha and TCR beta cDNA libraries carrying sample barcodes and UMIs were obtained. From the 5' RACE reads, TCRdb called clonotypes with MiXCR, one entry per CDR3 protein. This table has under 300,000 distinct CDR3 sequences, approximately 8.4% appearing once. The V gene lost 5 bases and the J gene lost 0 bases, with 14 bases spanning the gap. The CDR3 sequence is 17 residues long. Germline values: CDR1 SGHVS, CDR2 FNYEAQ. The data originate from a study of T-cell memory formation after mild COVID-19.

This clonotype was obtained from a man younger than 30 who had mild COVID-19 (a few samples of this study predate the infection). Cell type and time point are not known. V and J are TRBV7-6 and TRBJ2-6; D is possibly TRBD1 (6 bases). The source material was PBMCs or a T cell subset sorted from them (not recorded which). CDR3 sequence (DNA): TGTGCCAGCAGCCCACGGACAGACAGCTCTGGGGCCAACGTCCTGACTTTC. This gives the protein CASSPRTDSSGANVLTF.